This T cell receptor (beta chain) comes out of a study of shared T cell receptors in the human thymus. TCRdb's copy holds only in-frame clones and misses some; the assay was immunoSEQ multiplex PCR. The sample lists about 730,000 clones, approximately 83% occurring once. This CDR3 spans 13 amino acids. Germline V gives CDR1 MNHEY, CDR2 SVGAGI. V lost 6 bases and J lost 5, with 11 bases in between. These data also featured in a second study, about human thymus T cells. That report notes: Unrelated individuals had highly overlapping thymic repertoires, as reported in related research.

This receptor was obtained from a girl under three years old with a congenital heart defect. The sample was thymocytes. V and J are TRBV6-5 and TRBJ2-1; no reliable D call. Here the CDR3 DNA reads TGTGCCAGCAGACCTCGACTGAACAATGAGCAGTTCTTC. It is translated as CASRPRLNNEQFF.